Listed below are T cell receptor beta chains from one sample, sequenced in a study of cytomegalovirus exposure and HLA in healthy donors. Profiling relied on immunoSEQ multiplex PCR, and the TCRdb table lists in-frame clones only, not all of them. The table records around 70,000 clones, roughly 96% of them present only once. Sequenced material: PBMCs. The receptors here all came from a man younger than 30 in good health and CMV-seronegative. CDR3s include the opening cysteine and the closing phenylalanine or tryptophan. The D gene is left open where the match is weak. Size values are once, few and many counts, or a class for expanded clones, and some rows have none.

once,18,TRBV5-4,TRBJ2-2,TRBD2,CASSLTGRRGGNTGELFF,TGTGCCAGCAGCTTGACCGGCAGGCGGGGGGGGAACACCGGGGAGCTGTTTTTT
NA,13,TRBV5-5,TRBJ1-1,NA,CASSLDRNTEAFF,TGTGCCAGCAGCCTGGACAGGAACACTGAAGCTTTCTTT
NA,13,TRBV7-9,TRBJ2-7,NA,CASSPSTGSEQYF,TGTGCCAGCAGCCCATCTACAGGGTCCGAGCAGTACTTC
NA,15,TRBV18,TRBJ1-4,TRBD1,CASSPLQGTNEKLFF,TGTGCCAGCTCACCTCTACAGGGGACTAATGAAAAACTGTTTTTT
NA,15,TRBV9,TRBJ2-7,TRBD1,CASSVAETGIYEQYF,TGTGCCAGCAGCGTAGCTGAGACAGGGATTTACGAGCAGTACTTC
NA,14,TRBV7-3,TRBJ2-1,TRBD1,CASSSGQGADEQFF,TGTGCCAGCAGCTCCGGACAGGGGGCCGATGAGCAGTTCTTC
NA,14,TRBV2,TRBJ1-1,TRBD1,CASRGDSQNTEAFF,TGTGCCAGCAGGGGGGACAGCCAGAACACTGAAGCTTTCTTT
NA,14,TRBV19,TRBJ2-1,TRBD2,CASKRTSAYNEQFF,TGTGCCAGTAAGCGAACTAGCGCCTACAATGAGCAGTTCTTC
few,18,TRBV4-2,TRBJ1-2,TRBD1,CASSQPFSWDREKYGYTF,TGTGCCAGCAGCCAACCCTTTTCCTGGGACAGGGAGAAGTATGGCTACACCTTC
NA,15,TRBV11-2,TRBJ2-1,TRBD1,CASSRIGQGGSEQFF,TGTGCCAGCAGCCGGATAGGGCAAGGGGGCAGTGAGCAGTTCTTC
NA,13,TRBV9,TRBJ1-1,NA,CASRPRREAQAFF,TGTGCCAGCAGGCCTCGCCGCGAAGCTCAAGCTTTCTTT
NA,17,TRBV6-1,TRBJ1-6,TRBD1,CASSEVDRGWSNSPLHF,TGTGCCAGCAGTGAAGTGGACAGGGGGTGGAGTAATTCACCCCTCCACTTT
NA,15,TRBV28,TRBJ1-2,TRBD1,CASSLLPGQAYGYTF,TGTGCCAGCAGTCTTCTCCCGGGACAGGCCTATGGCTACACCTTC
NA,12,TRBV10-3,TRBJ1-2,NA,CAISGRGNGYTF,TGTGCCATCAGTGGTAGGGGGAATGGCTACACCTTC
NA,15,TRBV7-2,TRBJ1-2,TRBD1,CASSLIEGGPGGYTF,TGTGCCAGCAGCTTAATAGAAGGGGGCCCGGGGGGCTACACCTTC
NA,13,TRBV6-1,TRBJ1-2,NA,CASSESDSRGYTF,TGTGCCAGCAGTGAATCGGACAGTAGAGGCTACACCTTC
NA,15,TRBV27,TRBJ2-2,TRBD1,CASSYDRGDTGELFF,TGTGCCAGCAGTTACGACAGGGGGGACACCGGGGAGCTGTTTTTT
NA,17,TRBV28,TRBJ1-3,TRBD1,CASSPPGQVITGNTIYF,TGTGCCAGCAGTCCCCCCGGACAGGTGATAACCGGAAACACCATATATTTT
NA,15,TRBV28,TRBJ2-2,NA,CASIPGLKLGGELFF,TGTGCCAGCATCCCGGGACTTAAACTTGGCGGGGAGCTGTTTTTT
NA,14,TRBV6-5,TRBJ1-3,NA,CASSRGGRGNTIYF,TGTGCCAGCAGTAGGGGGGGCCGAGGAAACACCATATATTTT
NA,15,TRBV6-5,TRBJ2-3,NA,CASSYGRLLGDTQYF,TGTGCCAGCAGTTACGGGAGGTTGCTTGGAGATACGCAGTATTTT
NA,15,TRBV11-2,TRBJ1-4,NA,CASSLLTGPGEKLFF,TGTGCCAGCAGCTTACTGACAGGCCCCGGTGAAAAACTGTTTTTT
NA,14,TRBV5-1,TRBJ2-2,NA,CASSLAGNTGELFF,TGCGCCAGCAGCTTGGCAGGGAACACCGGGGAGCTGTTTTTT
NA,15,TRBV9,TRBJ2-1,TRBD2,CASSVSGGGRDEQFF,TGTGCCAGCAGCGTCTCGGGGGGGGGTAGAGATGAGCAGTTCTTC
NA,12,TRBV7-9,TRBJ1-1,NA,CASSLSNTEAFF,TGTGCCAGCAGCCTATCGAACACTGAAGCTTTCTTT
NA,14,TRBV7-6,TRBJ2-7,NA,CASSLTGNPDEQYF,TGTGCCAGCAGCTTGACCGGGAACCCCGACGAGCAGTACTTC